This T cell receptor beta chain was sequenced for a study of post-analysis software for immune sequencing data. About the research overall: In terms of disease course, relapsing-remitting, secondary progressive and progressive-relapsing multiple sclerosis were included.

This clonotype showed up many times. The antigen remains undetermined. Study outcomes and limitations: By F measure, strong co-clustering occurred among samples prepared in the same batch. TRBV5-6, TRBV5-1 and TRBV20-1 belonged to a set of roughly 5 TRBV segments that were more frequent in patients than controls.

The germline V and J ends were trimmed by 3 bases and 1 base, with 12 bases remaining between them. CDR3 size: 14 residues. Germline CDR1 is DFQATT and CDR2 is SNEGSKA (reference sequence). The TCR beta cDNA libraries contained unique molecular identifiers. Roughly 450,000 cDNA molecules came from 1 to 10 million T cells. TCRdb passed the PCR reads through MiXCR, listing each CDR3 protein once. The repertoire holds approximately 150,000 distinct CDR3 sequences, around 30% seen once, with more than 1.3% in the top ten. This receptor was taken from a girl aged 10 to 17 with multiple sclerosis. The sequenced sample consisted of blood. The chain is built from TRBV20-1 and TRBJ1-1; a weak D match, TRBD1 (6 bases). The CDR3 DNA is TGCAGTGCTAGTTGGGGGGCGAAGAACACTGAAGCTTTCTTT. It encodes CSASWGAKNTEAFF.